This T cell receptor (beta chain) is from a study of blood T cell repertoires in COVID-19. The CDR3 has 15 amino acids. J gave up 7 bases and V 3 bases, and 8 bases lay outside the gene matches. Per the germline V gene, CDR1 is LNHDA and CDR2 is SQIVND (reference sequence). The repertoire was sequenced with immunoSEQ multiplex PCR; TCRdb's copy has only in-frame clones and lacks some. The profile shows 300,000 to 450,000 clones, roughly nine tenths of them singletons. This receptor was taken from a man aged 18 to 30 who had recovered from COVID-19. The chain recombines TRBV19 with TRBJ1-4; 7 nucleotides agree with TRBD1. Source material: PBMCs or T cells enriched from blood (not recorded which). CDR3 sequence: CASSIEGGEGEKLFF. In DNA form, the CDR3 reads TGTGCCAGTAGTATTGAAGGGGGCGAGGGTGAAAAACTGTTTTTT.